These T cell receptor beta chains were read from a single sample in a study of CD8+CD57+ T cells in acquired aplastic anemia. TCRdb re-called the reads through MiXCR, storing one row per CDR3 protein. The sample yields some 190,000 distinct CDR3 sequences, roughly half seen once. The sequencing sample was made of sorted CD4+, CD8+, or CD8+CD57+ T cells (not recorded which) from PBMCs. These receptors originate from a human donor in good health. The CDR3 runs from the conserved cysteine through the conserved F or W. D genes are given only for firm matches. Only some rows state a clone size, as once, few, many or a class for expanded clones.

abundance | j_gene | d_gene | v_gene | CDR3nt | CDR3aa
many | TRBJ2-3 | - | TRBV5-1 | TGCGCCAGCAGCTTCGGGTTTACGCAGTATTTT | CASSFGFTQYF
few | TRBJ2-5 | TRBD2 | TRBV7-9 | TGTGCCAGTAATCGTCGGCGGGAGGAGACCCAGTACTTC | CASNRRREETQYF
- | TRBJ1-2 | TRBD1 | TRBV19 | TGTGCCAGTAGTATTGATCTAGGGGGCGCCTATGGCTACACCTTC | CASSIDLGGAYGYTF
- | TRBJ1-1 | - | TRBV25-1 | TGTGCCAGCAGTGGTAGGATACTGGCTGAAGCTTTCTTT | CASSGRILAEAFF
many | TRBJ1-3 | - | TRBV20-1 | TGCAGTGCCCTGGACAGATATACTGGAAACACCATATATTTT | CSALDRYTGNTIYF
- | TRBJ1-1 | - | TRBV7-9 | TGTGCCAGCAGCCATAAAGACCTAACTGAAGCTTTCTTT | CASSHKDLTEAFF
many | TRBJ2-1 | TRBD1 | TRBV7-9 | TGTGCCAGCAGCCCTGGACAGGGTCCTTACAATGAGCAGTTCTTC | CASSPGQGPYNEQFF
few | TRBJ1-2 | TRBD1 | TRBV10-2 | TGCGCCAGCAGTGAGACAGGGGGACGAGGCTACACCTTC | CASSETGGRGYTF
- | TRBJ1-2 | - | TRBV2 | TGTGCCAGCAGTGACGTAGGAGTGGCTAACTATGGCTACACCTTC | CASSDVGVANYGYTF
- | TRBJ1-4 | - | TRBV20-1 | TGCAGTGCCCCGACAGGCTTTAATGAAAAACTGTTTTTT | CSAPTGFNEKLFF
- | TRBJ2-5 | - | TRBV20-1 | TGCAGTGCTAGATCCCAAGGACCTCAAAGGGAGACCCAGTACTTC | CSARSQGPQRETQYF
many | TRBJ1-2 | - | TRBV11-2 | TGTGCCAGCAGCTTAGAAATTTTACGATCTGGCTACACCTTC | CASSLEILRSGYTF
many | TRBJ1-5 | - | TRBV7-2 | TGTGCCAGCAGCTTAGATGGAAGTAATCAGCCCCAGCATTTT | CASSLDGSNQPQHF
- | TRBJ1-1 | - | TRBV10-1 | TGCGCCAGCAGTGAACACTGGAACACTGAAGCTTTCTTT | CASSEHWNTEAFF
- | TRBJ2-2 | - | TRBV28 | TGTGCCGGAAGAGACCCGAACACCGGGGAGCTGTTTTTT | CAGRDPNTGELFF
many | TRBJ2-6 | - | TRBV11-3 | TGTGCCAGCACCCGGGGTGAGAGCTCTGGGGCCAACGTCCTGACTTTC | CASTRGESSGANVLTF
many | TRBJ2-5 | TRBD1 | TRBV11-3 | TGTGCCAGCAGCTTAGTAGGGGGCACGGAGACCCAGTACTTC | CASSLVGGTETQYF
once | TRBJ2-1 | - | TRBV20-1 | TGCAGTGCTAGGGGCGTGACTACCGATGGATATGAGCAGTTCTTC | CSARGVTTDGYEQFF
- | TRBJ1-2 | - | TRBV20-1 | TGCAGTGCTAGAGTTTCCGGTGTGGAACATGGCTACACCTTC | CSARVSGVEHGYTF
- | TRBJ2-5 | - | TRBV15 | TGTGCCACCAGCAGAGACCTTGTGGAGACCCAGTACTTC | CATSRDLVETQYF
few | TRBJ2-1 | - | TRBV18 | TGTGCCAGCTCACCGGGATCGAATGAGCAGTTCTTC | CASSPGSNEQFF
many | TRBJ1-6 | TRBD1 | TRBV6-2/TRBV6-3 | TGTGCCAGCAGTTCATTCCGGGACAGGGGTTCACCCCTCCACTTT | CASSSFRDRGSPLHF
- | TRBJ2-2 | - | TRBV7-3 | TGTGCCAGCAGCGTCTTGGGACCGGGGGCGGGGGAGCTGTTTTTT | CASSVLGPGAGELFF
- | TRBJ1-2 | - | TRBV19 | TGTGCCAGTTGGGAGGACCGTAACTATGGCTACACCTTC | CASWEDRNYGYTF